The sequence of this T cell receptor beta chain was determined in a study of cytomegalovirus exposure and HLA in healthy donors. Study summary: The roughly 670 first-cohort repertoires shared a platform with the 130 or so validation repertoires, as reported in a later analysis.

The study's findings and limits: Within the 120 or so validation repertoires, first-cohort TCR clusters tended to co-occur, according to a later analysis. TCR sequences were mostly rare, though some public TCRs occurred in many donors.

In regard to this clone: Its antigen is undetermined.

Some clones are missing from TCRdb's copy, which holds only in-frame ones; the method was immunoSEQ multiplex PCR. The table shows about 130,000 clones, with 89% occurring only once. This CDR3 has 15 amino acids. CDR1 is MGHDK and CDR2 is SYGVNS in the germline V gene. V was pared by 4 bases and J by 5 bases, with 9 bases of the junction left unmatched. Separate from the roughly 710-subject first cohort, the approximately 130-subject validation cohort was the one that the donors belonged to. Sequences were obtained from PBMCs. V is TRBV25-1 and J is TRBJ1-1; TRBD1 aligns across 8 bases. This sequence was found in a woman between 18 and 29 years old in good health and CMV-seronegative. CDR3 in amino acids: CASSGKQGAKTEAFF. The CDR3 bases are TGTGCCAGCAGTGGGAAGCAGGGGGCGAAAACTGAAGCTTTCTTT.